The rows below give T cell receptor beta chains drawn from one sample of a study of blood T cell repertoires in COVID-19. The assay was immunoSEQ multiplex PCR, and TCRdb's table has in-frame clones only and misses some. The table records over 150,000 clones, roughly four fifths of them present only once. Sequences were obtained from peripheral blood. These receptors originate from a woman aged 70-85 years with COVID-19, enrolled during active disease. CDR3s include the opening cysteine and the closing phenylalanine or tryptophan. Fields, in order: CDR3 protein, CDR3 DNA, D gene, J gene, V gene, clone size. The D gene is left open where the match is weak. Where a row states a size, it is once, few, many or the class of an expanded clone; other rows omit it.

CASSLRNEQFF | TGTGCCAGCAGTCTCCGTAATGAGCAGTTCTTC | - | TRBJ2-1 | TRBV28 | -
CASSSLAGGLGEQFF | TGTGCCAGCAGCTCCCTCGCGGGAGGGCTGGGTGAGCAGTTCTTC | TRBD2 | TRBJ2-1 | TRBV11-3 | -
CAWTRDTDTQYF | TGTGCCTGGACCAGGGACACAGATACGCAGTATTTT | - | TRBJ2-3 | TRBV30 | -
CASATAIGNTEAFF | TGCGCCAGTGCGACAGCCATCGGGAACACTGAAGCTTTCTTT | - | TRBJ1-1 | TRBV5-1 | -
CASSFDRDQPQHF | TGTGCCAGCAGCTTCGACAGAGATCAGCCCCAGCATTTT | - | TRBJ1-5 | TRBV7-9 | -
CASSGGRGRNTDTQYF | TGTGCCAGCAGTGGAGGGCGCGGGAGAAACACAGATACGCAGTATTTT | TRBD2 | TRBJ2-3 | TRBV25-1 | -
CSASVGQGANYGYTF | TGCAGTGCTAGTGTGGGACAGGGGGCAAACTATGGCTACACCTTC | TRBD1 | TRBJ1-2 | TRBV20-1 | once
CASSSGVRTGKGNQPQHF | TGTGCCAGCAGCTCGGGTGTACGGACAGGGAAGGGCAATCAGCCCCAGCATTTT | TRBD1 | TRBJ1-5 | TRBV7-2 | few
CASSPLEAASTDTQYF | TGTGCCAGCAGCCCCTTAGAAGCCGCTAGCACAGATACGCAGTATTTT | - | TRBJ2-3 | TRBV14 | once
CASSRDNSNQPQHF | TGTGCCAGCAGTAGGGACAATAGCAATCAGCCCCAGCATTTT | - | TRBJ1-5 | TRBV2 | -
CASSLIGSGGELFF | TGTGCCAGCAGCTTGATCGGATCAGGCGGGGAGCTGTTTTTT | - | TRBJ2-2 | TRBV5-6 | -
CASTNTDTQYF | TGCGCCAGCACCAACACAGATACGCAGTATTTT | - | TRBJ2-3 | TRBV5-1 | -
CASSLSVRGTGEYSNQPQHF | TGTGCCAGCAGTTTATCGGTACGGGGGACAGGCGAGTATAGCAATCAGCCCCAGCATTTT | TRBD1 | TRBJ1-5 | TRBV28 | -
CASSLPGSKTQYF | TGTGCCAGCAGTTTGCCGGGAAGCAAGACCCAGTACTTC | - | TRBJ2-5 | TRBV28 | -
CASSQEQGRDYGYTF | TGCGCCAGCAGCCAAGAGCAGGGTAGGGACTATGGCTACACCTTC | - | TRBJ1-2 | TRBV4-1 | -
CAWEDRTVLETQYF | TGTGCCTGGGAGGACAGGACGGTCTTAGAGACCCAGTACTTC | TRBD1 | TRBJ2-5 | TRBV30 | -
CASSPGTGAGNTIYF | TGTGCCAGCTCTCCCGGGACAGGGGCTGGAAACACCATATATTTT | TRBD1 | TRBJ1-3 | TRBV18 | -
CASSPKGTFREKLFF | TGTGCCAGCAGCCCCAAGGGGACTTTTCGGGAAAAACTGTTTTTT | - | TRBJ1-4 | TRBV6-5 | -
CASSRQSNTEAFF | TGTGCCAGTAGTAGGCAGTCTAACACTGAAGCTTTCTTT | - | TRBJ1-1 | TRBV19 | -
CASTEEGNYGYTF | TGCGCCAGCACAGAGGAGGGCAACTATGGCTACACCTTC | - | TRBJ1-2 | TRBV5-1 | -
CSEKSYNEQFF | TGCAGCGAGAAGAGTTACAATGAGCAGTTCTTC | - | TRBJ2-1 | TRBV29-1 | -
CASSFSSGGTGELFF | TGTGCCAGCAGTTTCAGCTCCGGAGGGACCGGGGAGCTGTTTTTT | - | TRBJ2-2 | TRBV6-2/TRBV6-3 | -
CASSVIGGQETQYF | TGTGCCAGCAGCGTAATCGGGGGACAAGAGACCCAGTACTTC | - | TRBJ2-5 | TRBV9 | -
CATSPGQVLTDTQYF | TGTGCCACCAGCCCAGGACAGGTTCTCACAGATACGCAGTATTTT | TRBD1 | TRBJ2-3 | TRBV15 | -
CASSEGGGGYEQYF | TGTGCCAGCAGTGAAGGGGGCGGCGGATACGAGCAGTACTTC | - | TRBJ2-7 | TRBV2 | -
CASSQSGRFGQYF | TGTGCCAGCAGCCAAAGCGGGAGGTTCGGGCAGTACTTC | TRBD2 | TRBJ2-7 | TRBV7-9 | few
CATSRKQGKGTGELFF | TGTGCCACCAGCAGAAAACAGGGGAAGGGGACCGGGGAGCTGTTTTTT | TRBD1 | TRBJ2-2 | TRBV15 | -
CASSPAGARGAQETQYF | TGCGCCAGCAGCCCGGCAGGGGCGAGGGGCGCACAAGAGACCCAGTACTTC | - | TRBJ2-5 | TRBV5-1 | -
CASSQDRAGFAEQYF | TGTGCCAGCAGCCAAGACCGGGCGGGTTTCGCCGAGCAGTACTTC | - | TRBJ2-7 | TRBV4-2 | -
CSASHRGSAGYGYTF | TGCAGTGCTAGTCATCGGGGAAGTGCCGGCTATGGCTACACCTTC | - | TRBJ1-2 | TRBV20-1 | -
CASSSTGWSTEAFF | TGTGCCAGCAGCTCCACAGGGTGGAGCACTGAAGCTTTCTTT | - | TRBJ1-1 | TRBV5-4 | -
CASRRGVNTEAFF | TGTGCCAGCAGGCGGGGGGTTAACACTGAAGCTTTCTTT | - | TRBJ1-1 | TRBV2 | -
CASSLRGQAREQFF | TGTGCCAGCAGCTTAAGGGGACAAGCAAGGGAGCAGTTCTTC | - | TRBJ2-1 | TRBV7-2 | -
CASSRRLTGLPYEQYF | TGTGCCAGCAGCCGAAGGCTTACAGGGCTTCCCTACGAGCAGTACTTC | - | TRBJ2-7 | TRBV3-1/TRBV3-2 | -
CSARVSYEQYF | TGCAGTGCTAGAGTCAGCTACGAGCAGTACTTC | - | TRBJ2-7 | TRBV20-1 | -
CAGGTSGPRDTQYF | TGTGCCGGTGGGACTAGCGGTCCTAGAGATACGCAGTATTTT | TRBD2 | TRBJ2-3 | TRBV6-5 | -
CASSPRDSGSHFYEQYF | TGTGCCAGCAGCCCCCGTGATAGCGGGTCCCATTTTTACGAGCAGTACTTC | TRBD2 | TRBJ2-7 | TRBV6-2/TRBV6-3 | few